This T cell receptor beta chain emerged from a study of CD8 T cells in Susac syndrome. This clonotype was counted a single time. The CDR3 runs to 16 residues. Trimming left V 5 bases short and J 1 base short, with 16 bases between. Germline V gives CDR1 SGHTA, CDR2 FQGNSA. Sequencing of TCR beta covered CD8+ and CD4+ T cells obtained from blood. Reverse transcription of about 0.45 to 1 ug RNA was performed with random hexamers. TCRdb processed the immunoSEQ multiplex PCR reads anew with MiXCR; each CDR3 protein has one entry. Here the sample spans approximately 190,000 distinct CDR3 sequences, around 96% being singletons.

The clonotype comes from a human donor with multiple sclerosis. Sequencing was performed on CD4+ T cells from PBMCs. The chain recombines TRBV7-2 with TRBJ2-3; D remains ambiguous. CDR3 in DNA: TGTGCCAGCAGCACCGGACCCAGTGGGGGCACAGATACGCAGTATTTT. Its protein product is CASSTGPSGGTDTQYF.